Below, one TCR beta chain is given with its context. What it binds is unknown. This entry belongs to a study of identical twins. The study, taken as a whole, reports: Because invariant MAIT and iNKT cells could be present, zero-insertion analyses could be partly confounded.

TCRdb called the 5' RACE reads again in MiXCR, with one record for every CDR3 protein. The sample holds roughly 1,500,000 distinct CDR3 sequences, about 31% seen once. The V gene's germline CDR1 is MNHNY and CDR2 SVGAGI (reference sequence). V was pared by 6 bases and J by 13 bases, with 21 bases between. The CDR3 runs to 13 residues. The sequence derives from a newborn girl in good health. Material for sequencing was cord blood. The rearrangement joins TRBV6-6 to TRBJ1-1, with D uncertain. This CDR3 is CASSDPSPSKLFF. CDR3 coding DNA: TGTGCCAGCAGCGACCCTTCCCCCTCGAAGCTTTTCTTT.